This TCR beta chain was recorded in a study of T cells in Graves' hyperthyroidism and ophthalmopathy. Worth noting for this clonotype: The target antigen is unknown.

The study excluded patients with uncontrolled infection, other autoimmune disease, pregnancy or lactation. Study findings and constraints: Most thyroid clonotypes expanded above 0.001 were also detected in blood.

It was RNA transcripts that yielded the amplified TCR beta CDR3 regions. Carried out on the TCR CDR3, a first-round RT-PCR used the HTBI primer set. A single record per CDR3 protein comes from TCRdb applying MiXCR to the multiplex PCR reads. The table lists about 600,000 distinct CDR3 sequences, roughly 15% of them singletons. V lost 0 bases to trimming and J lost 5 bases, with 16 bases between them. The CDR3 is 16 amino acids. The germline CDR1 and CDR2 sequences are ENHRY and SYGVKD. The sample comprised blood. The receptor was derived from a woman in her fifties or sixties with Graves' ophthalmopathy. The chain employs TRBV10-3 and TRBJ1-2; D might be TRBD1 (5 bases). This chain's CDR3 is CAISESTETARYGYTF. In DNA form, the CDR3 reads TGTGCCATCAGTGAGTCGACAGAGACAGCGAGGTATGGCTACACCTTC.